A single sample gave rise to the 31 T cell receptor beta chains below, sequenced in a study of cytomegalovirus exposure and HLA in healthy donors. The PCR used 60 Vbeta and 13 Jbeta primers. Profiled with immunoSEQ multiplex PCR; TCRdb holds only in-frame clones, not every one. The sample has approximately 130,000 clones, about 80% seen once. The sequenced sample was PBMCs. The source of these receptors is a man over 45 in good health and CMV-seronegative.

The chain is built from TRBV5-8 and TRBJ2-5, with D possibly matching TRBD2 (5 bases). This CDR3 has 15 residues. The ends were cut back, 0 bases at V and 1 base at J, with 10 bases in the middle. The germline CDR1 and CDR2 sequences are SGHTS and YDEGEE. CDR3 nucleotides: TGTGCCAGCAGCTTGGCCGTGGCGGGCCAAGAGACCCAGTACTTC. Its translation: CASSLAVAGQETQYF.

This clone has only a few counts. CDR3 nucleotides: TGCGCCAGCAGCTTGGGGACAGGGGGTCCCTACGAGCAGTACTTC. Protein sequence: CASSLGTGGPYEQYF. The rearrangement uses TRBV5-1 and TRBJ2-7; the match to TRBD1 covers 10 bases. Per germline, CDR1 SGHRS and CDR2 YFSETQ. This CDR3 has 15 residues. J was trimmed by 2 bases and V by 0 bases; bases with no gene match: 2.

Remarks on this clone: The sample contains more than one DNA sequence encoding this CDR3. V usage is TRBV5-1 and J usage is TRBJ2-1, with 13 bases identical to TRBD2. CDR1 SGHRS and CDR2 YFSETQ come from the germline V gene. The J segment lost 7 bases and the V segment lost 4 bases, leaving 2 bases of the junction unmatched. This CDR3 is built from 14 residues. This chain's CDR3 is CASSPGLAGNEQFF. In nucleotides, the CDR3 is TGCGCCAGCAGCCCGGGACTAGCGGGAAATGAGCAGTTCTTC. Full variable domain (remainder filled in from reference TRBV5-1 and TRBJ2-1): KAGVTQTPRYLIKTRGQQVTLSCSPISGHRSVSWYQQTPGQGLQFLFEYFSETQRNKGNFPGRFSGRQFSNSRSEMNVSTLELGDSALYLCASSPGLAGNEQFFGPGTRLTVL.

V gene TRBV5-1 combines with J gene TRBJ2-7, with 10 bases aligning to TRBD2. Unmatched junction bases numbered 6, after V lost 1 base and J lost 5 bases. Germline values: CDR1 SGHRS, CDR2 YFSETQ. This CDR3 is built from 15 residues. CDR3 in amino acids: CASSLRASGSHEQYF. Here the CDR3 DNA reads TGCGCCAGCAGCTTGCGGGCTAGCGGGAGCCACGAGCAGTACTTC.

The genes are TRBV10-3 and TRBJ1-1; D is unresolved. CDR1 and CDR2 (germline): ENHRY, SYGVKD. This CDR3 is built from 13 residues. The V end lost 4 bases, the J end lost 2 bases, and 8 bases lay between the germline ends. CDR3 amino acids: CAISVTENTEAFF. CDR3 in DNA: TGTGCCATCAGTGTAACAGAAAACACTGAAGCTTTCTTT.

V gene TRBV7-2 combines with J gene TRBJ1-1; 7 bases agree with TRBD1. CDR1 is SGHTA, CDR2 FQGNSA, per germline. The CDR3 sequence is 15 residues long. V shed 5 bases and J 4 bases; nucleotides not matched to a gene: 10. The CDR3: CASSQRRQGSTEAFF. CDR3 coding DNA: TGTGCCAGCAGCCAGAGAAGACAGGGATCCACTGAAGCTTTCTTT.

This chain joins TRBV19 and TRBJ2-5; maybe TRBD2 (5 bases). The CDR3 totals 13 residues. The germline V and J ends were trimmed by 2 bases and 2 bases, with 6 bases remaining between them. Germline V gene sequence: CDR1 LNHDA, CDR2 SQIVND (reference sequence). The CDR3 coding sequence is TGTGCCAGTAGTATACCGGGACAAGAGACCCAGTACTTC. Translation: CASSIPGQETQYF.

The CDR3 region has the DNA TGTGCCGAATTTCCGGGACAGGGGGCAGAGCAGCCCCAGCATTTT. It yields the protein CAEFPGQGAEQPQHF. This chain joins TRBV7-8 and TRBJ1-5, with 12 bases lining up with TRBD1. Germline values: CDR1 SGHVS, CDR2 FQNEAQ. The V and J ends lost 11 bases and 7 bases, in that order; junction bases with no gene match: 12. This CDR3 is built from 15 residues.

The V call is TRBV19, the J call TRBJ2-2, with unresolved D. Trimming took off 10 bases at V and 0 bases at J, with 9 bases between the two ends. The germline V gene encodes CDR1 LNHDA and CDR2 SQIVND (reference sequence). This CDR3 is built from 13 residues. The CDR3 protein is CATISANTGELFF. As DNA, the CDR3 is TGTGCCACCATCAGCGCGAACACCGGGGAGCTGTTTTTT.

This chain connects TRBV7-9 to TRBJ1-3, with 9 bases aligning to TRBD1. V shed 5 bases, J shed 4 bases, and the junction held 3 bases outside the gene matches. Germline lookup yields CDR1 SEHNR and CDR2 FQNEAQ (reference sequence). This CDR3 has 14 amino acids. CDR3 residues: CASSRDREGNTIYF. For the CDR3, the DNA is TGTGCCAGCAGCAGGGACAGGGAGGGAAACACCATATATTTT.

This sequence joins TRBV19 and TRBJ2-2; D unclear. V was pared by 4 bases and J by 7 bases, with 13 bases between. CDR3 length: 14 amino acids. The germline V gene encodes CDR1 LNHDA and CDR2 SQIVND (reference sequence). The CDR3 coding sequence is TGTGCCAGTAGTACTTTGCGAACCGGCGGGGAGCTGTTTTTT. Its protein product is CASSTLRTGGELFF.

The genes are TRBV28 and TRBJ1-1; D is perhaps TRBD1 (5 bases). The CDR3 is 15 amino acids. The germline V and J ends were trimmed by 5 bases and 3 bases, with 16 bases remaining between them. In germline, CDR1 is MDHEN, CDR2 SYDVKM. CDR3 nucleotides: TGTGCCAGCAGTCATGGAGGGGCCTTGGACACTGAAGCTTTCTTT. Protein sequence: CASSHGGALDTEAFF.

The chain couples TRBV4-1 to TRBJ2-1; no reliable D call. There are 13 residues in the CDR3. The V end lost 1 base, the J end lost 10 bases, and 11 bases lay between the germline ends. The germline V gene has CDR1 MGHRA and CDR2 YSYEKL. The CDR3 sequence is CASSQASAREQFF. In DNA, the CDR3 is TGCGCCAGCAGCCAAGCCTCTGCCCGGGAGCAGTTCTTC.

This clone was seen only a few times. The chain has TRBV11-2 and TRBJ1-3; D remains ambiguous. Germline V gene lookup returns CDR1 SGHAT and CDR2 FQNNGV. The CDR3 length is 16 residues. The V end was cut by 5 bases, the J end by 2 bases, with 16 bases between. The CDR3 spells CASSPTEGVAGNTIYF. In DNA form, the CDR3 reads TGTGCCAGCAGCCCCACGGAGGGAGTGGCTGGAAACACCATATATTTT.

The chain has TRBV7-8 and TRBJ2-6, with 9 bases that match TRBD2. J gave up 3 bases and V 2 bases, and 5 bases lay outside the gene matches. The CDR3 runs to 17 residues. Germline-derived CDR1 and CDR2 are SGHVS and FQNEAQ. The chain's CDR3 is CASSLLAGVNGANVLTF. The CDR3 DNA is TGTGCCAGCAGCTTATTAGCGGGAGTTAATGGGGCCAACGTCCTGACTTTC. Filled out from reference TRBV7-8 and TRBJ2-6, the complete variable domain reads GAGVSQSPRYKVAKRGQDVALRCDPISGHVSLFWYQQALGQGPEFLTYFQNEAQLDKSGLPSDRFFAERPEGSVSTLKIQRTQQEDSAVYLCASSLLAGVNGANVLTFGAGSRLTVL.

This CDR3 is CASRGGTGDETQYF. The CDR3 region has the DNA TGCGCCAGCAGGGGAGGGACAGGGGATGAGACCCAGTACTTC. This chain uses TRBV5-1 with TRBJ2-5; 10 bases map to TRBD1. V shed 5 bases, J shed 5 bases, and the junction held 6 bases outside the gene matches. Germline V CDR1 and CDR2: SGHRS, YFSETQ. The CDR3 loop spans 14 amino acids.

By frequency in the sample, this clone is medium-sized. The V and J genes are TRBV6-1 and TRBJ2-7; 8 positions agree with TRBD2. The V gene end was trimmed by 2 bases and the J gene end by 0 bases; junction bases not matched to a gene: 3. The CDR3 has 15 residues. In germline, CDR1 is MNHNS, CDR2 SASEGT. Here the CDR3 reads CASSERLASSYEQYF. The CDR3 bases are TGTGCCAGCAGTGAAAGACTAGCGAGCTCCTACGAGCAGTACTTC.

This clone occurred a few times. V gene TRBV2 combines with J gene TRBJ1-5; D not certain. Germline values: CDR1 SNHLY, CDR2 FYNNEI. The V gene lost 7 bases and the J gene lost 4 bases, with 14 bases spanning the gap. The CDR3 runs 14 residues. CDR3 nucleotide sequence: TGTGCCAGCACGGGAGCCGCGTTGAATCAGCCCCAGCATTTT. Protein sequence: CASTGAALNQPQHF.

This chain links TRBV5-4 with TRBJ2-3; 13 bases map to TRBD2. CDR3 size: 17 residues. V was pared by 4 bases and J by 3 bases, with 8 bases of the junction left unmatched. Germline assignment: CDR1 SGHNT and CDR2 YYREEE (reference sequence). The CDR3 region is CASSPRTSGSGTDTQYF. CDR3 sequence (DNA): TGTGCCAGCAGCCCTAGGACTAGCGGGAGTGGTACAGATACGCAGTATTTT.

V usage is TRBV7-9 and J usage is TRBJ2-1; 8 positions agree with TRBD2. The CDR3 runs 15 residues. Trimming removed 3 bases from V and 5 bases from J; junction bases left unmatched: 6. Germline V gene data show CDR1 as SEHNR and CDR2 as FQNEAQ (reference sequence). CDR3 coding DNA: TGTGCCAGCAGCTTTTCTATTAGCGGGAACAATGAGCAGTTCTTC. The encoded protein is CASSFSISGNNEQFF. The variable domain in full, completed from reference TRBV7-9 and TRBJ2-1, reads DTGVSQNPRHKITKRGQNVTFRCDPISEHNRLYWYRQTLGQGPEFLTYFQNEAQLEKSRLLSDRFSAERPKGSFSTLEIQRTEQGDSAMYLCASSFSISGNNEQFFGPGTRLTVL.

The CDR3 region is CATSSGPGLEKRNEQFF. DNA for the CDR3: TGTGCCACCAGCAGTGGACCGGGACTCGAAAAGCGGAATGAGCAGTTCTTC. The genes are TRBV15 and TRBJ2-1; D is perhaps TRBD2 (6 bases). V was clipped by 3 bases and J by 7 bases, with 22 bases between them. Germline loops: CDR1 LNHNV, CDR2 YYDKDF (reference sequence). CDR3 length: 17 residues.

The chain carries TRBV5-1 and TRBJ2-7, with TRBD2 matching over 12 bases. This CDR3 is built from 16 residues. With 0 bases clipped from V and 4 bases from J, the junction kept 5 bases outside the gene matches. Per the germline V gene, CDR1 is SGHRS and CDR2 is YFSETQ. DNA of the CDR3: TGCGCCAGCAGCTTGGCCCCTAGCGGGGGGGGGTACGAGCAGTACTTC. Translation: CASSLAPSGGGYEQYF.

In this sample, this clone turned up once. The rearrangement links TRBV18 to TRBJ1-1; tentative D call: TRBD1 (5 bases). The V gene's germline CDR1 is KGHSH and CDR2 LQKENI. The CDR3 loop spans 15 amino acids. V was cut by 2 bases and J by 4 bases, with 14 bases left in between. The CDR3 sequence is CASSPGESGGTEAFF. DNA of the CDR3: TGTGCCAGCTCACCAGGGGAGTCCGGGGGCACTGAAGCTTTCTTT. The whole variable domain, filled in from reference TRBV18 and TRBJ1-1, reads NAGVMQNPRHLVRRRGQEARLRCSPMKGHSHVYWYRQLPEEGLKFMVYLQKENIIDESGMPKERFSAEFPKEGPSILRIQQVVRGDSAAYFCASSPGESGGTEAFFGQGTRLTVV.

Only one count was recorded for this clone. The junction departs from the called germline gene at one end, perhaps through a read error. The chain couples TRBV7-7 to TRBJ2-7; no definite D call. Germline lookup yields CDR1 SSHAT and CDR2 FNYEAQ (reference sequence). The CDR3 runs to 13 residues. DNA of the CDR3: TGTGCTAGCAGCTCCGGTAGCCAAGCCGAGCAGTACTTC. Its translation: CASSSGSQAEQYF.

This chain links TRBV9 with TRBJ2-7; 12 positions agree with TRBD2. Germline V gene lookup returns CDR1 SGDLS and CDR2 YYNGEE. The CDR3 runs 16 residues. After removal of 3 bases from V and 5 bases from J, the junction contained 9 bases not matched to a gene. In DNA form, the CDR3 reads TGTGCCAGCAGCGCTCGAAGGACTAGCGGGGAGCACGAGCAGTACTTC. Translating gives CASSARRTSGEHEQYF.

The chain carries TRBV6-5 and TRBJ1-5, with 9 bases lining up with TRBD1. Germline V gene sequence: CDR1 MNHEY, CDR2 SVGAGI. The CDR3 totals 15 residues. V lost 6 bases and J lost 3; bases outside the gene matches: 6. CDR3 in amino acids: CASRQGQGPNQPQHF. The CDR3 region has the DNA TGTGCCAGCAGGCAGGGACAGGGCCCCAATCAGCCCCAGCATTTT.

The rearrangement links TRBV18 to TRBJ1-1; unclear D gene. The CDR3 spans 15 residues. Germline V gene sequence: CDR1 KGHSH, CDR2 LQKENI. Trimming pared 2 bases from V and 5 bases from J, leaving 15 bases between. This CDR3 is CASSPFEGTRTEAFF. The DNA of the CDR3 is TGTGCCAGCTCACCATTCGAGGGAACAAGGACTGAAGCTTTCTTT.

The chain recombines TRBV5-4 with TRBJ2-7, with 7 bases matching TRBD1. Trimming took 4 bases from V and 1 from J; bases not matched to a gene: 5. Germline V gene data show CDR1 as SGHNT and CDR2 as YYREEE (reference sequence). The length of the CDR3 is 14 residues. This chain's CDR3 is CASSDDRDSYEQYF. DNA for the CDR3: TGTGCCAGCAGCGACGACAGGGATTCCTACGAGCAGTACTTC.

The chain links TRBV6-6 to TRBJ2-1; 14 nucleotides match TRBD2. The V gene's germline CDR1 is MNHNY and CDR2 SVGAGI (reference sequence). The CDR3 totals 16 residues. J was trimmed by 6 bases and V by 11 bases; bases with no gene match: 12. CDR3 bases: TGTGCCTCTCGCCGGGGACTAGCGGGAGAATTCAATGAGCAGTTCTTC. Its translation is CASRRGLAGEFNEQFF.

The V and J genes are TRBV11-3 and TRBJ2-1; TRBD2 matches 11 bases. The germline CDR1 and CDR2 sequences are SGHNT and YENEEA. The CDR3 is made up of 15 amino acids. V was clipped by 5 bases and J by 6 bases; unmatched bases: 6. This chain's CDR3 is CASSHLAGGLNEQFF. DNA for the CDR3: TGTGCCAGCAGCCATCTAGCGGGAGGTCTCAATGAGCAGTTCTTC.

The chain links TRBV2 to TRBJ1-3, with D possibly TRBD1 on 6 matching bases. Trimming took 5 bases from V and 7 from J, leaving 21 bases between them. The germline V gene has CDR1 SNHLY and CDR2 FYNNEI. The CDR3 spans 16 residues. CDR3: CASSYQMDSNLNTIYF. The DNA for the CDR3 is TGTGCCAGCAGTTATCAGATGGACAGTAACTTGAACACCATATATTTT. Based on the CDR3 plus reference TRBV2 and TRBJ1-3, the full variable domain is EPEVTQTPSHQVTQMGQEVILRCVPISNHLYFYWYRQILGQKVEFLVSFYNNEISEKSEIFDDQFSVERPDGSNFTLKIRSTKLEDSAMYFCASSYQMDSNLNTIYFGEGSWLTVV.